The 32 T cell receptor beta chains below come from one sample, sequenced in a study of blood T cell repertoires in COVID-19. The data were produced by immunoSEQ multiplex PCR, yet TCRdb's version contains in-frame clones alone and is incomplete. The table lists some 330,000 clones, approximately 89% of them singletons. Sequencing input: PBMCs or T cells enriched from blood (not recorded which). These receptors were taken from a man in his forties in a cohort exposed to, infected with or recovered from COVID-19 (not recorded which).

The rearrangement uses TRBV5-1 and TRBJ2-7, with D possibly being TRBD2 (6 bases). The CDR3 runs to 14 residues. From germline, CDR1 is SGHRS and CDR2 YFSETQ. The germline V and J ends were trimmed by 0 bases and 7 bases, with 14 bases remaining between them. The CDR3 protein is CASSLAAGTREQYF. In nucleotides, the CDR3 is TGCGCCAGCAGCTTGGCGGCGGGAACACGGGAGCAGTACTTC.

The rearrangement uses TRBV6-4 and TRBJ2-7; D possibly corresponds to TRBD2 (6 bases). CDR1 and CDR2 (germline): MRHNA, SNTAGT. The CDR3 is 13 residues long. V gave up 7 bases and J gave up 3 bases, with 13 bases separating them. The CDR3 loop is CASTPGLRYEQYF. The DNA of the CDR3 is TGTGCCAGCACCCCGGGACTCCGCTACGAGCAGTACTTC.

V is TRBV6-5 and J is TRBJ1-2; tentatively, D is TRBD1 (6 bases). V lost 7 bases and J lost 2, with 14 bases in between. The CDR3 consists of 14 residues. From germline, CDR1 is MNHEY and CDR2 SVGAGI. CDR3 sequence reads: CASNQGRKNYGYTF. The DNA for the CDR3 is TGTGCCAGCAACCAGGGGCGGAAGAACTATGGCTACACCTTC.

The chain carries TRBV7-2 and TRBJ1-2, with D unclear. The CDR3 spans 13 residues. Trimming shortened V by 1 base and J by 3 bases, and 6 bases separated the two germline ends. Germline lookup yields CDR1 SGHTA and CDR2 FQGNSA. The CDR3 spells CASSLGLDYGYTF. CDR3 nucleotides: TGTGCCAGCAGCTTAGGTCTCGACTATGGCTACACCTTC.

The chain is built from TRBV28 and TRBJ1-6; D unresolved. Looked up from germline, CDR1 is MDHEN and CDR2 is SYDVKM. This CDR3 has 16 residues. The V and J ends lost 2 bases and 0 bases respectively, with 8 bases between them. CDR3 nucleotide sequence: TGTGCCAGCAGTTTACCTACAGTCTCCTATAATTCACCCCTCCACTTT. Its protein product is CASSLPTVSYNSPLHF.

This chain joins TRBV5-4 and TRBJ2-5; 7 bases line up with TRBD2. CDR1 and CDR2 from the germline V gene are SGHNT and YYREEE (reference sequence). This CDR3 region has 15 residues. V lost 1 base, J lost 5 bases, and 8 bases stayed unmatched. The CDR3 loop reads CASSLWLAEGETQYF. CDR3 sequence (DNA): TGTGCCAGCAGCTTGTGGCTAGCGGAGGGGGAGACCCAGTACTTC.

This clone was detected once. This chain joins TRBV18 and TRBJ1-6; 9 bases match TRBD1. The germline V gene encodes CDR1 KGHSH and CDR2 LQKENI. J lost 5 bases, V lost 5 bases, and 1 base had no gene match. There are 14 residues in the CDR3. The CDR3 loop is CASSRTGDNSPLHF. The DNA for the CDR3 is TGTGCCAGCTCAAGGACAGGGGATAATTCACCCCTCCACTTT.

The rearrangement links TRBV28 to TRBJ2-2; D is possibly TRBD1 (5 bases). The CDR3 totals 14 residues. V lost 8 bases and J lost 2, with 12 bases in between. Looked up from germline, CDR1 is MDHEN and CDR2 is SYDVKM. CDR3 protein: CASLQGTNTGELFF. CDR3 bases: TGTGCCAGCCTTCAGGGAACCAACACCGGGGAGCTGTTTTTT. The whole variable domain, remainder taken from reference TRBV28 and TRBJ2-2, is DVKVTQSSRYLVKRTGEKVFLECVQDMDHENMFWYRQDPGLGLRLIYFSYDVKMKEKGDIPEGYSVSREKKERFSLILESASTNQTSMYLCASLQGTNTGELFFGEGSRLTVL.

This chain connects TRBV7-8 to TRBJ1-5; D not certain. In germline, CDR1 is SGHVS, CDR2 FQNEAQ. The CDR3 is 15 residues long. V dropped 1 base and J dropped 2 bases, with 9 bases sitting between them. CDR3 protein: CASSLGATGNQPQHF. In DNA form, the CDR3 reads TGTGCCAGCAGCTTAGGGGCAACCGGCAATCAGCCCCAGCATTTT. Full variable domain (outside the CDR3, taken from reference TRBV7-8 and TRBJ1-5): GAGVSQSPRYKVAKRGQDVALRCDPISGHVSLFWYQQALGQGPEFLTYFQNEAQLDKSGLPSDRFFAERPEGSVSTLKIQRTQQEDSAVYLCASSLGATGNQPQHFGDGTRLSIL.

V and J are TRBV28 and TRBJ1-3; D call uncertain. V was trimmed by 3 bases and J by 9 bases, leaving 9 bases between them. This CDR3 is 12 amino acids long. Germline V gives CDR1 MDHEN, CDR2 SYDVKM. Written as DNA, the CDR3 is TGTGCCAGCAGTTTCGGTTTTGCCACCATATATTTT. Its protein is CASSFGFATIYF.

V and J are TRBV5-1 and TRBJ1-3; possible D gene TRBD1, 6 bases. The CDR3 is made up of 17 amino acids. Germline CDR1 and CDR2: SGHRS and YFSETQ. Trimming left V 1 base short and J 7 bases short, with 21 bases between. The CDR3 is CASSLRQFGTFGNTIYF. The CDR3 DNA is TGCGCCAGCAGCTTGCGTCAATTCGGGACATTCGGTAACACCATATATTTT.

The chain combines TRBV24-1 with TRBJ2-1, with 9 bases identical to TRBD2. J gave up 6 bases and V 0 bases, and 5 bases lay outside the gene matches. The CDR3 totals 16 residues. Germline V gene sequence: CDR1 KGHDR, CDR2 SFDVKD. The CDR3 DNA sequence: TGTGCCACCAGTGATTTGAGTAGCGGGAGTGGCAATGAGCAGTTCTTC. This encodes CATSDLSSGSGNEQFF.

V is TRBV28 and J is TRBJ2-1; the match to TRBD2 covers 7 bases. From germline, CDR1 is MDHEN and CDR2 SYDVKM. The CDR3 runs 13 residues. J lost 8 bases, V lost 11 bases, and 12 bases had no gene match. The CDR3 spells CAGAGRRRDEQFF. The CDR3 nucleotides read TGTGCCGGAGCGGGGCGGAGGAGGGATGAGCAGTTCTTC.

J is TRBJ1-2 and V is TRBV9; D is ambiguous. The CDR3 has 13 residues. Looked up from germline, CDR1 is SGDLS and CDR2 is YYNGEE. V lost 4 bases and J 7 bases, leaving 14 bases between the germline ends. CDR3 nucleotide sequence: TGTGCCAGCAGCTCAGGAGGGCCGGGTGGCTACACCTTC. This translates into CASSSGGPGGYTF.

V gene TRBV11-1 combines with J gene TRBJ2-1; D possibly corresponds to TRBD2 (5 bases). The CDR3 extends over 15 amino acids. The V gene lost 3 bases and the J gene lost 0 bases, with 9 bases spanning the gap. Germline values: CDR1 SGHAT, CDR2 FQDESV (reference sequence). This CDR3 reads CASSFSAGSYNEQFF. CDR3 coding DNA: TGTGCCAGCAGCTTTTCCGCGGGCTCCTACAATGAGCAGTTCTTC.

The J gene is TRBJ1-1, the V gene TRBV19; tentatively, D is TRBD1 (6 bases). Germline values: CDR1 LNHDA, CDR2 SQIVND (reference sequence). This CDR3 is 13 amino acids long. Trimming cost V 10 bases and J 5 bases, with 17 bases left between them. The CDR3 here is CATRGLLGTEAFF. The CDR3 coding sequence is TGTGCCACCAGGGGATTACTAGGGACTGAAGCTTTCTTT.

The chain has TRBV7-2 and TRBJ2-4, with 10 bases lining up with TRBD2. The trim removed 5 bases at V and 15 bases at J, leaving 16 bases unmatched. The CDR3 covers 15 residues. Germline V gene data show CDR1 as SGHTA and CDR2 as FQGNSA. CDR3 sequence reads: CASSHPSSLGLAPYF. DNA of the CDR3: TGTGCCAGCAGCCACCCCTCCTCCCTGGGACTAGCGCCGTACTTC. Full variable domain (remainder filled in from reference TRBV7-2 and TRBJ2-4): GAGVSQSPSNKVTEKGKDVELRCDPISGHTALYWYRQSLGQGLEFLIYFQGNSAPDKSGLPSDRFSAERTGGSVSTLTIQRTQQEDSAVYLCASSHPSSLGLAPYFGAGTRLSVL.

The table lists this clone with a few counts. In DNA form, the CDR3 reads TGTGCCAGCAGCCGAGGGCTAGCGGGAGCTGATGAGCAGTTCTTC. Translated: CASSRGLAGADEQFF. This rearrangement joins TRBV6-5 to TRBJ2-1; 10 bases match TRBD2. The CDR3 runs 15 residues. V lost 6 bases and J lost 8; bases outside the gene matches: 10. CDR1 and CDR2 (germline): MNHEY, SVGAGI.

This chain joins TRBV7-9 and TRBJ2-1; 7 nucleotides match TRBD1. This CDR3 comprises 14 residues. The germline CDR1 and CDR2 sequences are SEHNR and FQNEAQ (reference sequence). Germline trimming cut 6 bases from V and 4 bases from J; bases unmatched to any gene: 6. The CDR3 sequence is CASSHGTAYNEQFF. CDR3 bases: TGTGCCAGCAGTCACGGGACAGCTTACAATGAGCAGTTCTTC. The full variable domain, in which reference TRBV7-9 and TRBJ2-1 provide the parts outside the CDR3, is DTGVSQNPRHKITKRGQNVTFRCDPISEHNRLYWYRQTLGQGPEFLTYFQNEAQLEKSRLLSDRFSAERPKGSFSTLEIQRTEQGDSAMYLCASSHGTAYNEQFFGPGTRLTVL.

The rearrangement links TRBV28 to TRBJ1-5, with D perhaps TRBD1 (5 bases). Per germline, CDR1 MDHEN and CDR2 SYDVKM. Deletions cut 2 bases from V and 5 bases from J, with 10 bases between. CDR3 length equals 14 residues. CDR3 loop: CASSLAGFHQPQHF. CDR3 sequence (DNA): TGTGCCAGCAGTTTAGCAGGGTTCCATCAGCCCCAGCATTTT.

V is TRBV5-1 and J is TRBJ2-1; 11 bases match TRBD2. CDR3 length: 14 residues. V lost 5 bases, J lost 8 bases, and 6 bases stayed unmatched. Germline V gives CDR1 SGHRS, CDR2 YFSETQ. This chain's CDR3 is CASRLAGGPDEQFF. CDR3 nucleotide sequence: TGCGCCAGCAGATTAGCGGGAGGGCCAGATGAGCAGTTCTTC.

The rearrangement links TRBV5-4 to TRBJ2-2, with D perhaps matching TRBD2 (6 bases). Trimming pared 7 bases from V and 4 bases from J, leaving 20 bases between. Per germline, CDR1 SGHNT and CDR2 YYREEE (reference sequence). CDR3 length: 16 amino acids. In DNA, the CDR3 is TGTGCCAGCCGCAAAGGTGGTCTCGGGGGCACCGGGGAGCTGTTTTTT. Protein: CASRKGGLGGTGELFF.

CDR3 residues: CASNGLAGDNEQFF. DNA for the CDR3: TGTGCCAGCAACGGACTAGCGGGAGACAATGAGCAGTTCTTC. The chain joins TRBV7-9 to TRBJ2-1, with 13 bases fitting TRBD2. The CDR3 totals 14 residues. In germline, CDR1 is SEHNR, CDR2 FQNEAQ (reference sequence). The V gene end was trimmed by 7 bases and the J gene end by 5 bases; junction bases not matched to a gene: 2.

Written as DNA, the CDR3 is TGTGCCAGCAGCCAAGTCCGGAACACCATATATTTT. Translated, it gives CASSQVRNTIYF. The rearrangement links TRBV3-1 (or the pseudogene TRBV3-2) to TRBJ1-3; D is undetermined. The V end lost 1 base, the J end lost 7 bases, and 5 bases lay between the germline ends. The CDR3 loop spans 12 amino acids. From germline, CDR1 is LGHDT and CDR2 YNNKEL (reference sequence).

The genes are TRBV18 and TRBJ2-5, with TRBD2 as a possible D gene (6 bases). V lost 5 bases and J lost 4, with 17 bases in between. Looked up from germline, CDR1 is KGHSH and CDR2 is LQKENI. The CDR3 covers 15 residues. The CDR3 bases are TGTGCCAGCTCAGTAACTAGCCGTTCCCCAGAGACCCAGTACTTC. Translation gives CASSVTSRSPETQYF.

The chain uses TRBV10-2 and TRBJ1-2, with D possibly TRBD1 on 6 matching bases. Looked up from germline, CDR1 is WSHSY and CDR2 is SAAADI. Trimming left V 2 bases short and J 7 bases short, with 14 bases between. The CDR3 runs 14 residues. The CDR3 reads CASSEMGGAGGYTF. CDR3 DNA sequence: TGCGCCAGCAGTGAGATGGGGGGGGCAGGTGGCTACACCTTC.

The V and J genes are TRBV11-2 and TRBJ2-1; the D gene is possibly TRBD1 (6 bases). CDR3 length equals 14 residues. Trimming took off 5 bases at V and 8 bases at J, with 16 bases between the two ends. CDR1 and CDR2 (germline): SGHAT, FQNNGV. The CDR3 DNA sequence: TGTGCCAGCAGCCGACGGGACACTCATGATGAGCAGTTCTTC. It yields the protein CASSRRDTHDEQFF. The full variable domain, rest sourced from reference TRBV11-2 and TRBJ2-1, is EAGVAQSPRYKIIEKRQSVAFWCNPISGHATLYWYQQILGQGPKLLIQFQNNGVVDDSQLPKDRFSAERLKGVDSTLKIQPAKLEDSAVYLCASSRRDTHDEQFFGPGTRLTVL.

The chain carries TRBV7-2 and TRBJ2-1; D not certain. V was shortened by 6 bases and J by 3 bases, with 9 bases between the two germline ends. The CDR3 loop spans 13 amino acids. Germline V lookup: CDR1 SGHTA, CDR2 FQGNSA. The CDR3 coding sequence is TGTGCCAGCAGTTCAGATTACTACAATGAGCAGTTCTTC. Its protein product is CASSSDYYNEQFF.

This sequence joins TRBV19 and TRBJ1-5; perhaps TRBD1 as D (5 bases). Deletions cut 10 bases from V and 4 bases from J, with 17 bases between. The V gene's germline CDR1 is LNHDA and CDR2 SQIVND (reference sequence). The CDR3 is made up of 14 amino acids. The CDR3 coding sequence is TGTGCCACCGCACGGGGGGTTGAGAATCAGCCCCAGCATTTT. Residues: CATARGVENQPQHF.

The chain is built from TRBV3-1 (or the pseudogene TRBV3-2) and TRBJ2-2; maybe TRBD2 (6 bases). This CDR3 has 13 residues. The germline V gene encodes CDR1 LGHDT and CDR2 YNNKEL (reference sequence). V was pared by 7 bases and J by 5 bases, with 11 bases between. The CDR3 DNA reads TGTGCCAGCACCGGGAGTGGTACCGGGGAGCTGTTTTTT. As protein: CASTGSGTGELFF.

The J gene is TRBJ2-1, the V gene TRBV9; 12 positions agree with TRBD2. The CDR3 has 17 residues. The ends lost 2 bases at V and 5 bases at J; junction bases unmatched: 8. Germline-derived CDR1 and CDR2 are SGDLS and YYNGEE. This CDR3 reads CASSVHPGLAGNNEQFF. In DNA form, the CDR3 reads TGTGCCAGCAGCGTCCACCCGGGACTAGCGGGCAACAATGAGCAGTTCTTC.

The rearrangement links TRBV19 to TRBJ1-4; D remains unclear. V was pared by 3 bases and J by 5 bases, with 13 bases between. From germline, CDR1 is LNHDA and CDR2 SQIVND (reference sequence). The CDR3 loop spans 15 amino acids. The CDR3 DNA reads TGTGCCAGTAGTATCGGTCGGAGGGAGAATGAAAAACTGTTTTTT. Its translation: CASSIGRRENEKLFF.